The T cell receptor beta chain under discussion was sequenced for a study of CD8+ T cells in alopecia areata. Of note for this clone: Its specificity is not known.

Extraction of RNA preceded its reverse transcription into cDNA, which served as the sequencing template. Assay used: immunoSEQ multiplex PCR; TCRdb lists only in-frame clones, some missing. The table shows fewer than 150,000 clones, with 50% to 75% occurring only once. Treatment defined: oral pan-JAK inhibitor, 5-10 mg twice daily. Study observations and caveats: In scalp samples, resident alphabeta T cells of normal skin are also sequenced. Association of baseline CD8+ expansion with response is uncertain owing to one nonresponder. Among the 100 top clones, expanded CD8+ clones, like scalp clonality, were significantly decreased by tofacitinib.

The clonotype originates from a human donor with alopecia areata. Sample: CD8+ T cells sorted from blood, taken at week 4, from a patient treated with tofacitinib.

CDR3 sequence: CAWSVLSPLDGYTF. CDR3 bases: TGTGCCTGGAGTGTATTATCTCCTTTGGATGGCTACACCTTC. The chain is built from TRBV30 and TRBJ1-2; D gene ambiguous. In germline, CDR1 is GTSNPN, CDR2 SVGIG (reference sequence). Trimming cost V 0 bases and J 6 bases, with 14 bases left between them. There are 14 residues in the CDR3.